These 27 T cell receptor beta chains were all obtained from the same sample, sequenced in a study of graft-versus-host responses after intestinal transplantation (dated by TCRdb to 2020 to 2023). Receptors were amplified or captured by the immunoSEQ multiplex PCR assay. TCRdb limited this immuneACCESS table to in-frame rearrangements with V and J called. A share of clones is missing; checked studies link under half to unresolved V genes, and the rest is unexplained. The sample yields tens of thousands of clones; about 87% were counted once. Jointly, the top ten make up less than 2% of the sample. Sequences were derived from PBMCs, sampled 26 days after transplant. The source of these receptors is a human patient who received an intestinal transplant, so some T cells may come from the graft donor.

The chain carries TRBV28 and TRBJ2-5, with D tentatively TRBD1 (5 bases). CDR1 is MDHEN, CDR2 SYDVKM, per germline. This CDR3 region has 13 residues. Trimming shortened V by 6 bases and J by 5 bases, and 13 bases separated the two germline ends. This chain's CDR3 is CASRLRQRETQYF. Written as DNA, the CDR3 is TGTGCCAGCAGGCTAAGACAGCGTGAGACCCAGTACTTC.

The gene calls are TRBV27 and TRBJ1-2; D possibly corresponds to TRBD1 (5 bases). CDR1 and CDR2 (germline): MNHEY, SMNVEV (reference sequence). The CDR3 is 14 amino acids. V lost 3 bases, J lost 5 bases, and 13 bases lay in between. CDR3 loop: CASSFWPQGYGYTF. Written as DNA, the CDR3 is TGTGCCAGCAGTTTTTGGCCTCAGGGATATGGCTACACCTTC.

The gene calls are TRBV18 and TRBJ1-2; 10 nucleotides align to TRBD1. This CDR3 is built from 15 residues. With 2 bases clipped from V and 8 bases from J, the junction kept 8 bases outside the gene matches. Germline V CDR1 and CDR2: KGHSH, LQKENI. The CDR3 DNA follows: TGTGCCAGCTCACCAGCGGGACAGGGGAGTGTCGGCTACACCTTC. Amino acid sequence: CASSPAGQGSVGYTF.

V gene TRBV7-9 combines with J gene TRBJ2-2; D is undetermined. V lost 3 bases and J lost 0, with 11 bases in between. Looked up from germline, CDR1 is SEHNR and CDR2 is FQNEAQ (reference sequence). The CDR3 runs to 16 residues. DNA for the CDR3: TGTGCCAGCAGCTTGATACCCACAGCGAACACCGGGGAGCTGTTTTTT. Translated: CASSLIPTANTGELFF.

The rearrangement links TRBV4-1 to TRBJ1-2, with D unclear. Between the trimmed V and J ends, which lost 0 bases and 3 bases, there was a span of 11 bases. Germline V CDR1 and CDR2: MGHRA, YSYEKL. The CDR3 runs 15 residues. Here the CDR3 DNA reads TGCGCCAGCAGCCAAGAGGCTGCCCGGGACTATGGCTACACCTTC. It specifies CASSQEAARDYGYTF.

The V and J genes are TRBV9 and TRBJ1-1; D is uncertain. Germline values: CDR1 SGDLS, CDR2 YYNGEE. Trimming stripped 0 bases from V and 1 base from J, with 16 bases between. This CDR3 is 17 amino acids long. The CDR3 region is CASSVAGVELANTEAFF. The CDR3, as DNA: TGTGCCAGCAGCGTAGCGGGTGTGGAGTTGGCGAACACTGAAGCTTTCTTT.

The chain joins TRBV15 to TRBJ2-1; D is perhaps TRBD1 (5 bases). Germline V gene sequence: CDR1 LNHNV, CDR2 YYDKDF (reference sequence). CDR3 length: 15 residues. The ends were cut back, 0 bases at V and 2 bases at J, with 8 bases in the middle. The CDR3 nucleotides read TGTGCCACCAGCAGAGAGAAAGGGGCCTACAATGAGCAGTTCTTC. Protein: CATSREKGAYNEQFF. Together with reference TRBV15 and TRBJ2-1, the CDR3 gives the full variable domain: DAMVIQNPRYQVTQFGKPVTLSCSQTLNHNVMYWYQQKSSQAPKLLFHYYDKDFNNEADTPDNFQSRRPNTSFCFLDIRSPGLGDTAMYLCATSREKGAYNEQFFGPGTRLTVL.

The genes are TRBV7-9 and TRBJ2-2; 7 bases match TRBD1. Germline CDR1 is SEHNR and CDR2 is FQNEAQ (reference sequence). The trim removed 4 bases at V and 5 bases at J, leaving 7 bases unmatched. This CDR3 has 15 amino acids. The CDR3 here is CASSSSQGPTGELFF. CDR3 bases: TGTGCCAGCAGCTCTTCACAGGGGCCGACCGGGGAGCTGTTTTTT.

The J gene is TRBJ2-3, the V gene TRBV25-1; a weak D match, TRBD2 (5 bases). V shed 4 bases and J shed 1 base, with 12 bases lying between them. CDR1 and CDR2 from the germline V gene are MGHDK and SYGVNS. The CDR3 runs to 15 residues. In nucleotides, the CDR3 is TGTGCCAGCAGTGCCCTAGCTGGCGGCACAGATACGCAGTATTTT. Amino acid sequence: CASSALAGGTDTQYF.

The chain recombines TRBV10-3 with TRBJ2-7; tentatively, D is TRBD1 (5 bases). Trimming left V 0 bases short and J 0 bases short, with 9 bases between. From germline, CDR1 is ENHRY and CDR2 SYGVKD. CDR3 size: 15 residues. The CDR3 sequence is CAISESGVASYEQYV. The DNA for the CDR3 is TGTGCCATCAGTGAGTCAGGGGTAGCCTCCTACGAGCAGTACGTC.

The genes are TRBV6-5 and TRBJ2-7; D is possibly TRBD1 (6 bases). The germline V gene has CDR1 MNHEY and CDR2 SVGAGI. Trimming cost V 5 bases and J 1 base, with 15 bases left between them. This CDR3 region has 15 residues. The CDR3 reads CASSTGSGQSYEQYV. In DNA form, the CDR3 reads TGTGCCAGCAGTACCGGATCTGGACAGTCCTACGAGCAGTACGTC.

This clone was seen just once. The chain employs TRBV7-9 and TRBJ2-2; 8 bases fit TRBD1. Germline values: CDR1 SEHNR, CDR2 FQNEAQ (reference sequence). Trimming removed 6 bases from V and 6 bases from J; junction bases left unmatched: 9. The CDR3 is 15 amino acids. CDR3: CASSTLDRGSGELFF. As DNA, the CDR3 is TGTGCCAGCAGTACCTTAGACAGGGGATCCGGGGAGCTGTTTTTT.

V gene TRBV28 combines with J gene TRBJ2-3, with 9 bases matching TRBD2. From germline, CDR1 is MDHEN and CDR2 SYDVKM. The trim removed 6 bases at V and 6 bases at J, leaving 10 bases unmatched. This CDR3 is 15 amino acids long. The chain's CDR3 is CASRSSGASVDTQYF. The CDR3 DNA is TGTGCCAGCAGATCTAGCGGGGCATCAGTGGATACGCAGTATTTT.

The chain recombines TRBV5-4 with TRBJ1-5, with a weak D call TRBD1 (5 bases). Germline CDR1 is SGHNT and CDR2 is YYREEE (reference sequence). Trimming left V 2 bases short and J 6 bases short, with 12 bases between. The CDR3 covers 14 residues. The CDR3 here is CASSFQGTGQPQHF. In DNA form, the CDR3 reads TGTGCCAGCAGCTTCCAGGGAACGGGTCAGCCCCAGCATTTT.

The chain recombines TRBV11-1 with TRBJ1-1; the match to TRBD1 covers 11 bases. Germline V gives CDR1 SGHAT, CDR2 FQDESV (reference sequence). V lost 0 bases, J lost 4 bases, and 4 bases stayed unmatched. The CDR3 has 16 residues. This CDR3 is CASSLAPGQGVTEAFF. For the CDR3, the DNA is TGTGCCAGCAGCTTAGCGCCGGGACAGGGGGTCACTGAAGCTTTCTTT.

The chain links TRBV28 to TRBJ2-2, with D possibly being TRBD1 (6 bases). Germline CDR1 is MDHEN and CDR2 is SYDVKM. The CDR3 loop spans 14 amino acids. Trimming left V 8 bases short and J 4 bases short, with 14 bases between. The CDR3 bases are TGTGCCAGCCGCCCGACAGGCGGCACCGGGGAGCTGTTTTTT. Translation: CASRPTGGTGELFF. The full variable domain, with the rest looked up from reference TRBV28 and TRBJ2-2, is DVKVTQSSRYLVKRTGEKVFLECVQDMDHENMFWYRQDPGLGLRLIYFSYDVKMKEKGDIPEGYSVSREKKERFSLILESASTNQTSMYLCASRPTGGTGELFFGEGSRLTVL.

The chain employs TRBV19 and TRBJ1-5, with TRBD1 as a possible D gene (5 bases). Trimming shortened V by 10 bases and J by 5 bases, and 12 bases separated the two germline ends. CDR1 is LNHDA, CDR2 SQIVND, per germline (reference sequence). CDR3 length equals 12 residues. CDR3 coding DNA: TGTGCCACCCAGGGTGCCCATCAGCCCCAGCATTTT. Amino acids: CATQGAHQPQHF.

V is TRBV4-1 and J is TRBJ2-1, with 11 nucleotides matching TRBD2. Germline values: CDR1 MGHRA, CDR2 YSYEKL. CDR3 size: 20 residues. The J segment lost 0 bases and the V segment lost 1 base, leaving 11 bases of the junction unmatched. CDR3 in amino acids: CASSQVTLAGDDSSYNEQFF. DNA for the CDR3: TGCGCCAGCAGCCAAGTGACACTAGCGGGGGATGACAGCTCCTACAATGAGCAGTTCTTC.

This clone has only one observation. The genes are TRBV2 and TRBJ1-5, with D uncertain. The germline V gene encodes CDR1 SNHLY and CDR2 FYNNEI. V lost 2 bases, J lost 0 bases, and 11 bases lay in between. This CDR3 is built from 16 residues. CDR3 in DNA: TGTGCCAGCAGTGAACAGGTTACATATAGCAATCAGCCCCAGCATTTT. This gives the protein CASSEQVTYSNQPQHF.

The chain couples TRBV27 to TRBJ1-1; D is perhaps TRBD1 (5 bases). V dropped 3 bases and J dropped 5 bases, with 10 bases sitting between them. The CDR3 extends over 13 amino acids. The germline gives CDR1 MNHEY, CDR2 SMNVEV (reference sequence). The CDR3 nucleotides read TGTGCCAGCAGTTTGGGGCCCGTAACTGAAGCTTTCTTT. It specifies CASSLGPVTEAFF.

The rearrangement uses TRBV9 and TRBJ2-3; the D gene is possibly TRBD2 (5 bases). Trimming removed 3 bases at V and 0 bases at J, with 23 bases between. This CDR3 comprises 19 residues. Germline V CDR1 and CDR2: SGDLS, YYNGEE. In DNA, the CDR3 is TGTGCCAGCAGCGACCCCGGAAGCGGCGCTGCCGCTAGCACAGATACGCAGTATTTT. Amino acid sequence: CASSDPGSGAAASTDTQYF.

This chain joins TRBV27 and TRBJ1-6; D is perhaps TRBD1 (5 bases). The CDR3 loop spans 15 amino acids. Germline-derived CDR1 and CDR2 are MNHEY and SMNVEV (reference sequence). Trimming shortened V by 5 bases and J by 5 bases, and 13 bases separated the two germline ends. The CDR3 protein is CASSPRGSHNSPLHF. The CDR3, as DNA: TGTGCCAGCAGTCCCCGGGGGAGCCATAATTCACCCCTCCACTTT.

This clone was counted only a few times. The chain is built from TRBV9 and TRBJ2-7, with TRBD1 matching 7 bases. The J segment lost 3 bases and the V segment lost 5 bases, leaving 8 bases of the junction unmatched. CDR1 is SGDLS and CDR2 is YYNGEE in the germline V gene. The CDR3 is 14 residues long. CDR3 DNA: TGTGCCAGCAGTGAAACGGGACAGAACTACGAGCAGTACTTC. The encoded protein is CASSETGQNYEQYF.

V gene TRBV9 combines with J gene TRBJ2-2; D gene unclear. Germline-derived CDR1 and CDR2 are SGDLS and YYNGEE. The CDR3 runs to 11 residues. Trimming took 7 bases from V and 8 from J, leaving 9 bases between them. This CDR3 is CASGSSGELFF. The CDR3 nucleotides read TGTGCCAGCGGCTCTTCGGGGGAGCTGTTTTTT. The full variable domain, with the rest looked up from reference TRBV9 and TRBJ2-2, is DSGVTQTPKHLITATGQRVTLRCSPRSGDLSVYWYQQSLDQGLQFLIQYYNGEERAKGNILERFSAQQFPDLHSELNLSSLELGDSALYFCASGSSGELFFGEGSRLTVL.

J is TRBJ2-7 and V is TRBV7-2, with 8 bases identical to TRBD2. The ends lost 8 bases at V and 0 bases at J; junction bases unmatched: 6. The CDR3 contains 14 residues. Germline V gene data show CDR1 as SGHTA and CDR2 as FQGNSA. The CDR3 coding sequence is TGTGCCAGCGGGGCGGGGGGCAGCTCCTACGAGCAGTACGTC. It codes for CASGAGGSSYEQYV.

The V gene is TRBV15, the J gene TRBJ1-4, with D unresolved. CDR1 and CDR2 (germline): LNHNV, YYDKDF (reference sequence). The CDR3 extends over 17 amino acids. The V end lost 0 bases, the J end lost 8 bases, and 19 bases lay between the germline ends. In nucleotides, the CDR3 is TGTGCCACCAGCAGAGACCGGGCAGTTGGGCGAGGGGAAAAACTGTTTTTT. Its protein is CATSRDRAVGRGEKLFF.

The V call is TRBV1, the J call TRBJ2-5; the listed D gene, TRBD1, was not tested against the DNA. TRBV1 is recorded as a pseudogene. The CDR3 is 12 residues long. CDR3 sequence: CTGRDREETQYF. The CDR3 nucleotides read TGCACCGGCAGGGACAGGGAAGAGACCCAGTACTTC.